This is a list of T cell receptor beta chains from one sample in a study of blood T cells in healthy people across ages. Each CDR3 protein gets one entry after TCRdb re-called the 5' RACE reads with MiXCR. The sample has 1.5 million to 1.9 million distinct CDR3 sequences, approximately 39% seen once. Sequenced: blood. Source of these receptors: a woman between 18 and 29 years old in good health. The conserved cysteine and the conserved F or W are not part of the CDR3 here.

V	J	CDR3
TRBV29-1	TRBJ2-3	SVVLDSLSTDTQY
TRBV27	TRBJ2-3	ASSFLASGHTDTQY
TRBV14	TRBJ1-2	ASSQDGQGVNYGYT
TRBV24-1	TRBJ2-1	ATNHEQF
TRBV6-5	TRBJ2-7	ASSSSRDTQRVYEQY
TRBV18	TRBJ2-1	ASSPPSTLNEQF
TRBV11-3	TRBJ2-5	ASSLGLSSQETQY
TRBV7-2	TRBJ2-3	ASSQGPRATDTQY
TRBV7-2	.	ASSKYRDSYEQY
TRBV2	TRBJ1-5	ASSMEYSNQPQH
TRBV5-1	.	ASRDGLADEQY
TRBV7-2	TRBJ2-7	ASSLYLLYEQY
TRBV6-5	TRBJ1-2	ASSTGGEAYGYT
TRBV4-1	TRBJ2-7	ASSQLPGLATLYEQY
TRBV12-3/TRBV12-4	TRBJ1-2	ASSPRQVLWGYT
TRBV14	TRBJ1-2	ASSQVPDRSSGEDGYT
TRBV12-3/TRBV12-4	TRBJ1-2	ASSLIGGRSNYGYT
TRBV12-3/TRBV12-4	TRBJ2-1	ASSSYGQGEF
TRBV7-2	TRBJ2-1	ASSLRGLAGGFEQF
TRBV6-5	TRBJ1-1	ASSYQNTEAF